This note documents a single TCR beta chain sequence. The repertoire was sequenced with immunoSEQ multiplex PCR; TCRdb's copy has only in-frame clones and lacks some. This table holds approximately 33,000 clones, 90% to 95% found once. The data belong to a study of T cell changes during pregnancy in multiple sclerosis. The sample here was CD4+ T cells from peripheral blood mononuclear cells, taken after pregnancy. The TCR originated in a female donor with multiple sclerosis, enrolled in a pregnancy study.

The CDR3 bases are TGTGCCAGCACGATGGGGGGCTACAATGAGCAGTTCTTC. Amino acid sequence: CASTMGGYNEQFF. V usage is TRBV6-5 and J usage is TRBJ2-1; possibly TRBD2 for D (6 bases). With 7 bases removed from V and 3 bases from J, the gap between germline ends came to 10 bases. Germline values: CDR1 MNHEY, CDR2 SVGAGI. This CDR3 is 13 amino acids long.